This TCR beta chain is from a study of blood T cell repertoires in COVID-19 (dated by TCRdb to the early 2020s). About the full investigation: Collaborator samples came from the United States, Italy and Spain and covered acute and convalescent phases of COVID-19. A freely available public database, intended as a resource for researchers studying the immune response to SARS-CoV-2, is where the repertoires were released. Deeply sampled blood TCRbeta repertoires from subjects exposed to, actively infected with, or recovered from COVID-19 were included in the dataset. The material from the prospective study consisted of cDNA or gDNA derived from T cells, B-cell-depleted T cells, or PBMCs. Samples were obtained from the ongoing ImmuneRACE study (first 160 participants) and from 1,000 to 1,500 subjects provided by 6 global collaborators. Sample metadata almost always included a de-identified subject ID, COVID-19 status, age in years and sex. Where available, HLA class I and class II types were obtained from metadata supplied by the sample provider rather than from assay-based typing.

TCRbeta CDR3 regions were amplified from genomic DNA by means of the immunoSEQ Assay, a bias-controlled multiplex PCR. The authors' pipeline ran thus. The number of nucleated cells in each sample was estimated by amplification of reference gene primers within the assay. To quantify the absolute abundance of each unique TCRbeta CDR3 rearrangement, sequence reads were collapsed and filtered. For each sample, productive Simpson clonality was calculated by taking the square root of Simpson's diversity index across productive rearrangements. TCRdb retrieved this table from immuneACCESS and kept in-frame rearrangements only. Not all clones are present; in checked studies, unresolved V genes account for under half, and no reason is known for the remainder. That table furnishes V, J and clone size, whereas the DNA furnished D and trimming. The sample yields 15,000 to 20,000 clones; around 77% were counted once. The ten largest make up about 15% of the sample.

In regard to this clone: Its antigen target is currently unknown. Base qualities are not provided; no much larger clone lies one nucleotide away.

In Seattle, one collaborating source enrolled patients while the infection was active and tracked those patients longitudinally over the course of disease. Collaborating institutions collected whole blood in K2EDTA tubes following their own protocols. For TCRbeta analysis, collaborators shipped samples in one of three forms: frozen whole blood, isolated PBMCs, or DNA extracted from either of those sample types. The full study reports these points: The amount of clinical and demographic metadata varied by source and participant and was provided uncurated.

The sample taken for sequencing was peripheral blood. This TCR was recovered from a man aged 65 to 79 with COVID-19, enrolled during active disease.

The nucleotide sequence reads TGTGCCAGCAAAAAACTTACAGGGGGCAATCAGCCCCAGCATTTT. It codes for CASKKLTGGNQPQHF. The rearranged segments are TRBV27 and TRBJ1-5; 7 middle bases align to TRBD1. CDR1 is given as MNHEY and CDR2 as SMNVEV, both from the germline V gene (reference sequence). V loses 7 bases at its end and J loses 2 bases; junction bases beyond the gene matches: 8. The CDR3 starts with the cysteine, ends with the phenylalanine, and has 15 residues. Just CDR3 DNA is preserved here, 45 bases in frame from base 1.